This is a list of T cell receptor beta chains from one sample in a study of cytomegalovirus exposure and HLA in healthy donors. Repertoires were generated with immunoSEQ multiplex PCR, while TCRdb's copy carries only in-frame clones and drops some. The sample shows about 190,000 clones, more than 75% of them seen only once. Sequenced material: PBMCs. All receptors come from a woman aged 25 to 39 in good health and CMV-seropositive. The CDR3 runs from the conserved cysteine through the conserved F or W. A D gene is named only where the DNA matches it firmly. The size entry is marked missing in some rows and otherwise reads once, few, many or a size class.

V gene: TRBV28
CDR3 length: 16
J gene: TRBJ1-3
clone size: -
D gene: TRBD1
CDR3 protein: CASRVGTGHSGNTIYF
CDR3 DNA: TGTGCCAGCAGGGTAGGGACAGGTCACTCTGGAAACACCATATATTTT

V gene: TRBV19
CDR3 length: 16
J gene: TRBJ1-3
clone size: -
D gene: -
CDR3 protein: CASSILTRNSGNTIYF
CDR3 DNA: TGTGCCAGTAGTATATTAACGAGAAACTCTGGAAACACCATATATTTT

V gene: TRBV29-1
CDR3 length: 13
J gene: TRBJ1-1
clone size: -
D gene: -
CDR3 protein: CSAYPGAGTEAFF
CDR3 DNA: TGCAGCGCCTACCCAGGGGCTGGCACTGAAGCTTTCTTT

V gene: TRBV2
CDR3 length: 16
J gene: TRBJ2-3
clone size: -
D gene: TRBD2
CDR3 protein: CASRGLAGGCGDTQYF
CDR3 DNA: TGTGCCAGCAGGGGACTAGCGGGAGGATGTGGAGATACGCAGTATTTT

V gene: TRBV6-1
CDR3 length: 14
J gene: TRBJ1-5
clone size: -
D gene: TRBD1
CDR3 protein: CASSDDREFQPQHF
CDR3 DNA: TGTGCCAGCAGTGATGACAGGGAGTTTCAGCCCCAGCATTTT

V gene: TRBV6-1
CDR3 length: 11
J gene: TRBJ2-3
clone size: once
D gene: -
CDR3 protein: CASSNRDTQYF
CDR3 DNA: TGTGCCAGCAGTAATCGTGATACGCAGTATTTT

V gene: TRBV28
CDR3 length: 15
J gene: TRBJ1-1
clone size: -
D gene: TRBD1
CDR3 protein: CASRQSTGYRSEAFF
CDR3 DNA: TGTGCCAGCAGACAATCGACAGGGTATCGCAGTGAAGCTTTCTTT

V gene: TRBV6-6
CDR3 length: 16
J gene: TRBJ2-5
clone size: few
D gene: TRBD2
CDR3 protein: CASSRTSGRGAETQYF
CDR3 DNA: TGTGCCAGCAGTCGGACTAGCGGGAGGGGTGCAGAGACCCAGTACTTC

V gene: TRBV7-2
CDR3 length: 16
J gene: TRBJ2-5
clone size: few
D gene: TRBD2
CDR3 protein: CASSLTGTSDRETQYF
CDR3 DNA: TGTGCCAGCAGCTTAACTGGGACTAGCGATCGAGAGACCCAGTACTTC

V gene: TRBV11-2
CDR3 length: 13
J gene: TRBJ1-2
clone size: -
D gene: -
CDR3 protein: CASSSGYNYGYTF
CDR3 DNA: TGTGCCAGCAGCTCAGGCTACAACTATGGCTACACCTTC

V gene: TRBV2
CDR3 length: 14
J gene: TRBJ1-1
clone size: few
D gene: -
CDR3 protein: CASSPSLAGTEAFF
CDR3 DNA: TGTGCCAGCAGTCCTTCCCTTGCGGGCACTGAAGCTTTCTTT

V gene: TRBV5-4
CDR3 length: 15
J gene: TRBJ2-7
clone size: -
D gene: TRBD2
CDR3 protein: CASSPGGLADYEQYF
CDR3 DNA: TGTGCCAGCAGCCCGGGGGGGCTAGCGGACTACGAGCAGTACTTC

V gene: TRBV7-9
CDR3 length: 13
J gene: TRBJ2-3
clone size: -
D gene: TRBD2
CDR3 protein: CATKGLGTDTQYF
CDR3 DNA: TGTGCCACCAAGGGACTAGGCACAGATACGCAGTATTTT

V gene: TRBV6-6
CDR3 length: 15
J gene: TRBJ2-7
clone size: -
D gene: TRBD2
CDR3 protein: CASIESGGGSYEQYF
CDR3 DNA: TGTGCCAGCATCGAATCGGGGGGGGGCTCCTACGAGCAGTACTTC

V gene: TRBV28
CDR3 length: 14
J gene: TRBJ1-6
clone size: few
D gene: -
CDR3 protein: CASRRAGANSPLHF
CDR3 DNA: TGTGCCAGCAGAAGGGCAGGGGCAAATTCACCCCTCCACTTT

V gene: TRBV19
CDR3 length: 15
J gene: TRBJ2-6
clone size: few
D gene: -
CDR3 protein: CASSIDLSGANVLTF
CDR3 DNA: TGTGCCAGTAGTATAGATCTATCTGGGGCCAACGTCCTGACTTTC

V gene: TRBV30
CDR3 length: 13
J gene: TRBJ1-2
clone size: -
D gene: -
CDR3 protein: CAWSVRANYGYTF
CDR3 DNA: TGTGCCTGGAGTGTCCGGGCTAACTATGGCTACACCTTC

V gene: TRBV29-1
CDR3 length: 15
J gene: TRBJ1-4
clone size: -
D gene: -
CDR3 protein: CSVGEIGTGNEKLFF
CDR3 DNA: TGCAGCGTTGGGGAGATTGGGACTGGGAATGAAAAACTGTTTTTT

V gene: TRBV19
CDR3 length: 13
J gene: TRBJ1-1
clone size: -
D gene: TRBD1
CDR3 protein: CASSGTGTTEAFF
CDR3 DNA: TGTGCCAGTTCCGGGACAGGGACCACTGAAGCTTTCTTT

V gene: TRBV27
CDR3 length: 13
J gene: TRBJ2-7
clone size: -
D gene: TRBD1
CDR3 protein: CASSLYRGHEQYF
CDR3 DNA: TGTGCCAGCAGTTTATACAGGGGGCACGAGCAGTACTTC

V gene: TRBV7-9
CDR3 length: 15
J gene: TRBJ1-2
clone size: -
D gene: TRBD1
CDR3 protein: CASSLEGTGVHGYTF
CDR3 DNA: TGTGCCAGCAGCTTAGAAGGGACAGGGGTGCATGGCTACACCTTC

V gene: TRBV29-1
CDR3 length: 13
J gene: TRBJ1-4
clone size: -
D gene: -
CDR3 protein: CSVVPSGYEKLFF
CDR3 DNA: TGCAGCGTTGTCCCGTCGGGTTATGAAAAACTGTTTTTT

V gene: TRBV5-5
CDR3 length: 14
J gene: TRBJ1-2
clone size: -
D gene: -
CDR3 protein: CASSSQTGRYGYTF
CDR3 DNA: TGTGCCAGCAGTTCACAAACAGGGCGTTATGGCTACACCTTC

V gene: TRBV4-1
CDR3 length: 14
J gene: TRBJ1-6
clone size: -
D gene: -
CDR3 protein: CASSQASLESPLHF
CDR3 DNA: TGCGCCAGCAGCCAGGCCTCCTTGGAGTCACCCCTCCACTTT

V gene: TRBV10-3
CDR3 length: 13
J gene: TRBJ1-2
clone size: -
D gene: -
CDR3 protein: CAISESEVEGYTF
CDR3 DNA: TGTGCCATCAGTGAGTCCGAAGTGGAGGGCTACACCTTC

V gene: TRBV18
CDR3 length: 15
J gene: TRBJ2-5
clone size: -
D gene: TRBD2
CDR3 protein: CASSPTLAGEEEQYF
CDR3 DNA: TGTGCCAGCTCCCCAACACTAGCGGGGGAAGAGGAGCAGTACTTC

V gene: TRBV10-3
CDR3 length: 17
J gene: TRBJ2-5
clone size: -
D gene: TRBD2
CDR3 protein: CAISELWTGGGQETQYF
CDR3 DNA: TGTGCCATCAGTGAGTTATGGACGGGAGGAGGCCAAGAGACCCAGTACTTC

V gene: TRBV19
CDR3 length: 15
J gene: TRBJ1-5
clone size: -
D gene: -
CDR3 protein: CASSIPRVGSQPQHF
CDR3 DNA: TGTGCCAGTAGTATCCCCAGGGTCGGGAGTCAGCCCCAGCATTTT

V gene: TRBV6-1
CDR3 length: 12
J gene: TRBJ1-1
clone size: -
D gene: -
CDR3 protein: CASKDWSTEAFF
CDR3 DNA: TGTGCCAGCAAGGACTGGAGCACTGAAGCTTTCTTT

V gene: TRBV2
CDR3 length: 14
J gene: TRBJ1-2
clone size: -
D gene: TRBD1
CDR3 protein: CASSRENTGGGYTF
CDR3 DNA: TGTGCCAGCAGCCGAGAAAATACAGGGGGCGGCTACACCTTC

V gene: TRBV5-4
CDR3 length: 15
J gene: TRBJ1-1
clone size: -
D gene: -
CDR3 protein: CASSLDRLMNTEAFF
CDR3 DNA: TGTGCCAGCAGCCTCGACAGACTTATGAACACTGAAGCTTTCTTT

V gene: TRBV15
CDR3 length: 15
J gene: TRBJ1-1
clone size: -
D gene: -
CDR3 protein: CATSREATVYTEAFF
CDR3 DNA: TGTGCCACCAGCAGAGAAGCGACGGTATACACTGAAGCTTTCTTT

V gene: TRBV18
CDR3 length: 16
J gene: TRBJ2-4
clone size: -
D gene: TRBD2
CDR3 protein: CASSLSGGATKNIQYF
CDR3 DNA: TGTGCCAGCTCACTTAGCGGGGGGGCGACCAAAAACATTCAGTACTTC

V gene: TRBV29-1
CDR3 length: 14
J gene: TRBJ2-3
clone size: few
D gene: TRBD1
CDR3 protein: CSGENRGIKDTQYF
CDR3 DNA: TGCAGCGGGGAAAACAGGGGGATCAAAGATACGCAGTATTTT

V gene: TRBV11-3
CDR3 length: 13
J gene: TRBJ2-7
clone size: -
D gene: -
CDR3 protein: CASSKSPGSAQYF
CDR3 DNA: TGTGCCAGCAGCAAAAGTCCAGGGTCGGCGCAGTACTTC

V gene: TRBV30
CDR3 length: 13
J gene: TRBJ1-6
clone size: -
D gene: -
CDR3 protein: CAWTDRSNSPLHF
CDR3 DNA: TGTGCCTGGACAGACAGAAGCAATTCACCCCTCCACTTT

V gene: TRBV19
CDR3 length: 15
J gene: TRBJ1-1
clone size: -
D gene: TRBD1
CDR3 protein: CASSTGQGLNTEAFF
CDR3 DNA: TGTGCCAGTAGTACCGGACAGGGGTTGAACACTGAAGCTTTCTTT

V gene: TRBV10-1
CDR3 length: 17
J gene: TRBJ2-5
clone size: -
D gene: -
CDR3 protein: CASSRTGQEGLGETQYF
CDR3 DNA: TGCGCCAGCAGTAGGACGGGGCAGGAGGGGTTAGGAGAGACCCAGTACTTC

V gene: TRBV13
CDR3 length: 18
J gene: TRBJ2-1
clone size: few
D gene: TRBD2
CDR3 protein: CASSLGGTSGGAYNEQFF
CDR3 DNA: TGTGCCAGCAGCCTAGGGGGGACTAGCGGGGGGGCCTACAATGAGCAGTTCTTC

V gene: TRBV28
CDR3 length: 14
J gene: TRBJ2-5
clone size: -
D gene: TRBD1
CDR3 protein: CASSSGQGEETQYF
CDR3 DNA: TGTGCCAGCAGTTCAGGACAGGGGGAAGAGACCCAGTACTTC

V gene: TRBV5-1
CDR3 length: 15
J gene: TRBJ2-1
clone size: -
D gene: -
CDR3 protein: CASSFSQASYNEQFF
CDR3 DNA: TGCGCCAGCAGCTTCAGCCAAGCGAGCTACAATGAGCAGTTCTTC

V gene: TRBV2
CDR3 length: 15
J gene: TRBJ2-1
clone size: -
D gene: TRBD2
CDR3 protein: CASSTPQGGENEQFF
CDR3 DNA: TGTGCCAGCAGCACTCCTCAGGGAGGGGAGAATGAGCAGTTCTTC

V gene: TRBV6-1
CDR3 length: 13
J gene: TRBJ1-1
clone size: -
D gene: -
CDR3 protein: CASSEGARSEAFF
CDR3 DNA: TGTGCCAGCAGTGAGGGGGCGCGGTCTGAAGCTTTCTTT

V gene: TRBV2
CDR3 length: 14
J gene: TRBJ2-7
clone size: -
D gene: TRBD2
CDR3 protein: CASRAGTSFYEQYF
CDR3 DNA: TGTGCCAGCAGAGCCGGGACTAGCTTCTACGAGCAGTACTTC

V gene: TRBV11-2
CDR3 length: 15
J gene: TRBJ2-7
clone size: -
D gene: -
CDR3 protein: CASSLGFSRSYEQYF
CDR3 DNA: TGTGCCAGCAGCTTAGGATTTTCAAGATCTTACGAGCAGTACTTC